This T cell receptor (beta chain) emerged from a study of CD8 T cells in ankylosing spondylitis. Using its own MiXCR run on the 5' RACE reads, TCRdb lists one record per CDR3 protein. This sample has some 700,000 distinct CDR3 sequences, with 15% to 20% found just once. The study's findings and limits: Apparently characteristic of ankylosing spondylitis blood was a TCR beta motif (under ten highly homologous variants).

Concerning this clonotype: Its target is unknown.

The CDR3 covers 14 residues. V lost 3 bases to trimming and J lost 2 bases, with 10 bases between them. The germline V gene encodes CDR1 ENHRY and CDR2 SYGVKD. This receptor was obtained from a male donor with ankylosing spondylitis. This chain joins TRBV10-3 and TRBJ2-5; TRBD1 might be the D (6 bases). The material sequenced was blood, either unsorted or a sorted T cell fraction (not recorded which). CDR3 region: CAISERGGQETQYF. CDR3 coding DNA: TGTGCCATCAGTGAACGAGGGGGTCAAGAGACCCAGTACTTC.